The clone carrying this T cell receptor (beta chain) was observed many times. Sample-barcoded 5' priming and a J-beta primer mix drove a second PCR of about 7 to 12 cycles. A template-switch adaptor containing 12 random nucleotides labeled each cDNA molecule. Each CDR3 protein gets one entry after TCRdb re-called the 5' RACE reads with MiXCR. The sample records about 1,800,000 distinct CDR3 sequences, 28% being singletons. This record belongs to a study of blood T cells in healthy people across ages. The total RNA that was extracted per sample amounted to at least 5 micrograms. The sequenced sample was blood. This sequence originates from a woman aged 25 to 39 in good health.

The CDR3 loop is CASSEAVRNYEQYF. DNA for the CDR3: TGTGCCAGCAGTGAAGCGGTGAGAAACTACGAGCAGTACTTC. V is TRBV6-1 and J is TRBJ2-7; D unresolved. V was pared by 0 bases and J by 3 bases, with 9 bases between. Germline-derived CDR1 and CDR2 are MNHNS and SASEGT. The length of the CDR3 is 14 residues.